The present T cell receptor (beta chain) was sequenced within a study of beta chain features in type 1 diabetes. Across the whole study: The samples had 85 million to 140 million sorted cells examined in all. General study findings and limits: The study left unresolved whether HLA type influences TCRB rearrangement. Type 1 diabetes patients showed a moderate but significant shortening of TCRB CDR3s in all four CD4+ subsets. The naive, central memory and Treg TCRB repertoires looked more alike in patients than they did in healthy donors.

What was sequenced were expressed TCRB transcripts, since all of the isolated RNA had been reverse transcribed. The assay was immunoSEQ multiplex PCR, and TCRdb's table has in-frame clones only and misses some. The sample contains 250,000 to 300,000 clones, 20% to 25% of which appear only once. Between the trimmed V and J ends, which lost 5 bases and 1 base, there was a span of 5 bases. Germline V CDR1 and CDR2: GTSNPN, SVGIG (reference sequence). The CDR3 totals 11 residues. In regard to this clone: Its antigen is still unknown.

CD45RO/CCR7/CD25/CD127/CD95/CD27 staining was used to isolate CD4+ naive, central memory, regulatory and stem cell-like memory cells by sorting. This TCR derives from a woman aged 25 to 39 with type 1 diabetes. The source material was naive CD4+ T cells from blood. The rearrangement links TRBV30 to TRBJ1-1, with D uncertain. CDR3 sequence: CAWEGNTEAFF. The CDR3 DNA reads TGTGCCTGGGAGGGGAACACTGAAGCTTTCTTT.